The 5 T cell receptor beta chains listed next were all sequenced from one sample in a study of regulatory T cells in long-lasting Graves disease. According to the study, TCR beta libraries were built with iRepertoire HTBI primers and CDR3-region Arm-PCR. TCRdb re-analysed the multiplex PCR reads in MiXCR, keeping a single row per CDR3 protein. The table has about 540,000 distinct CDR3 sequences, around an eighth seen once; the top ten hold 10%. Time point meaning: newly diagnosed GD, antithyroid drugs for less than 3 months. Extracted PBMC RNA gave rise to the TCR library. The same sample was also used in a study of T cells in Graves' hyperthyroidism and ophthalmopathy.

Sequences were derived from peripheral blood mononuclear cells (PBMCs), sampled at new diagnosis, from a patient treated with antithyroid drugs. All receptors derive from a young man with Graves disease.

This clonotype occurred a few times. A much larger clone is a single base away; this may be a read error. The chain combines TRBV24-1 with TRBJ2-1, with TRBD2 identical over 10 bases. The CDR3 spans 20 residues. The germline V gene encodes CDR1 KGHDR and CDR2 SFDVKD. The CDR3 sequence: CATSGVGLSGRAVSYDEQFF. As DNA, the CDR3 is TGTGCCACCAGTGGAGTGGGTCTCAGCGGGAGGGCCGTAAGCTACGATGAGCAGTTCTTC.

This clonotype was picked up a small number of times. The chain recombines TRBV10-2 with TRBJ1-6; no definite D call. The V and J ends lost 7 bases and 10 bases respectively, with 20 bases between them. CDR1 is WSHSY, CDR2 SAAADI, per germline. The CDR3 sequence is 15 residues long. This CDR3 is CASTPGGLLRSPLHF. The CDR3, as DNA: TGCGCCAGCACCCCGGGAGGGCTTCTGAGATCACCCCTCCACTTT.

This clonotype was observed a handful of times. For the CDR3, the DNA is TGTGCCAGCAGTTACTTCCAGGGGGCTGCGAATGAGCAGTACTTC. Its protein is CASSYFQGAANEQYF. The chain combines TRBV6-5 with TRBJ2-7; 8 nucleotides align to TRBD1. Germline CDR1 reads MNHEY; CDR2 reads SVGAGI. CDR3 length: 15 residues. Trimming cost V 1 base and J 7 bases; bases outside gene matches: 9.

The chain carries TRBV27 and TRBJ1-5, with 11 bases matching TRBD1. With 9 bases clipped from V and 7 bases from J, the junction kept 5 bases outside the gene matches. CDR1 MNHEY and CDR2 SMNVEV come from the germline V gene (reference sequence). CDR3 size: 13 residues. The CDR3 region has the DNA TGTGCCAGTGGGACAGGGGGGCAACAGCCCCAGCATTTT. It encodes CASGTGGQQPQHF.

This clonotype was recorded a few times. The rearrangement uses TRBV30 and TRBJ2-7; D might be TRBD2 (5 bases). Germline V gene lookup returns CDR1 GTSNPN and CDR2 SVGIG (reference sequence). This CDR3 region has 11 residues. With 2 bases removed from V and 5 bases from J, the gap between germline ends came to 7 bases. The CDR3 is CAWSFGNEQYF. The CDR3 region has the DNA TGTGCCTGGAGTTTCGGGAACGAGCAGTACTTC.